This passage covers 14 T cell receptor beta chains from one sample sequenced in a study of OX40 agonist ivuxolimab in advanced cancers. Receptor amplification or capture employed the immunoSEQ multiplex PCR assay. Held by TCRdb, this immuneACCESS table contains in-frame sequences only and omits some clones. Under half of the omission traces to an unresolved V gene where checked; the cause of the rest is unknown. This sample gives just over 80,000 clones in total; around 86% of them show up just once. The leading ten clones occupy 0.3% to 0.4% of the sample. This specimen was CD4+ or CD8+ T cells sorted from blood, taken in a trial of the OX40 agonist ivuxolimab. These receptors were obtained from an adult with an advanced solid tumor such as melanoma, head and neck, liver or kidney cancer.

This clone appeared a single time. V is TRBV5-1 and J is TRBJ2-1, with TRBD2 matching over 8 bases. Germline values: CDR1 SGHRS, CDR2 YFSETQ. Trimming took 6 bases from V and 2 from J; bases not matched to a gene: 7. This CDR3 is built from 15 residues. The CDR3 loop is CASTSGRSAYNEQFF. Written as DNA, the CDR3 is TGCGCCAGCACCAGCGGGAGAAGTGCCTACAATGAGCAGTTCTTC.

This chain joins TRBV5-6 and TRBJ1-5; 9 positions match TRBD1. The V segment lost 1 base and the J segment 1 base; nucleotides outside the gene matches: 6. Germline V lookup: CDR1 SGHDT, CDR2 YYEEEE. This CDR3 is 17 amino acids long. The CDR3 coding sequence is TGTGCCAGCAGCTTGAACAGGGGGCCAAGGAGCAATCAGCCCCAGCATTTT. Residues: CASSLNRGPRSNQPQHF.

The chain joins TRBV19 to TRBJ2-1, with D possibly being TRBD2 (5 bases). The CDR3 is 15 amino acids. Trimming took 3 bases from V and 0 from J, leaving 9 bases between them. Germline CDR1 LNHDA, CDR2 SQIVND (reference sequence). CDR3 nucleotides: TGTGCCAGTAGTATGGCTGGGAGCTCCTACAATGAGCAGTTCTTC. Its translation is CASSMAGSSYNEQFF.

This chain joins TRBV25-1 and TRBJ1-1; possibly TRBD1 for D (6 bases). Germline V gene data show CDR1 as MGHDK and CDR2 as SYGVNS. This CDR3 contains 15 residues. V lost 4 bases and J 1 base, leaving 13 bases between the germline ends. CDR3 bases: TGTGCCAGCAGTGTAAGGGGACATGAGAACACTGAAGCTTTCTTT. Translation gives CASSVRGHENTEAFF.

V and J are TRBV9 and TRBJ2-5, with D hard to call. Germline CDR1 reads SGDLS; CDR2 reads YYNGEE. The CDR3 loop spans 13 amino acids. V was cut by 0 bases and J by 4 bases, with 7 bases left in between. CDR3 sequence reads: CASSVGGSETQYF. CDR3 bases: TGTGCCAGCAGCGTAGGAGGATCAGAGACCCAGTACTTC.

This chain connects TRBV28 to TRBJ1-2, with 7 positions matching TRBD1. The CDR3 runs 14 residues. Germline trimming cut 2 bases from V and 5 bases from J; bases unmatched to any gene: 5. Per the germline V gene, CDR1 is MDHEN and CDR2 is SYDVKM. CDR3 nucleotides: TGTGCCAGCAGTTTAAGGGCAGGGGGGTATGGCTACACCTTC. The encoded protein is CASSLRAGGYGYTF.

A single count supports this clone. CDR3 amino acids: CASSYVAGGRDTQYF. The CDR3 DNA is TGCGCCAGCAGCTATGTAGCGGGGGGGCGAGATACGCAGTATTTT. V gene TRBV5-1 combines with J gene TRBJ2-3, with TRBD2 matching 11 bases. The length of the CDR3 is 15 residues. Germline V gives CDR1 SGHRS, CDR2 YFSETQ. With V trimmed by 3 bases and J by 5 bases, 5 bases remained unmatched.

The gene calls are TRBV5-1 and TRBJ1-6; D is undetermined. This CDR3 contains 14 residues. Trimming pared 4 bases from V and 6 bases from J, leaving 11 bases between. The germline V gene encodes CDR1 SGHRS and CDR2 YFSETQ. The CDR3 sequence is CASSLTPVNSPLHF. The CDR3 DNA reads TGCGCCAGCAGCCTGACACCAGTTAATTCACCCCTCCACTTT.

Here the CDR3 reads CATSKGDPSKTQHF. For the CDR3, the DNA is TGTGCCACCAGCAAGGGGGATCCCTCCAAGACCCAGCATTTT. The rearrangement joins TRBV15 to TRBJ1-5, with D perhaps TRBD1 (6 bases). Germline CDR1 reads LNHNV; CDR2 reads YYDKDF (reference sequence). Deletions cut 4 bases from V and 11 bases from J, with 18 bases between. There are 14 residues in the CDR3.

In this sample, this clone turned up once. The V and J genes are TRBV28 and TRBJ1-5, with 10 nucleotides matching TRBD1. The CDR3 is 16 residues long. Germline V CDR1 and CDR2: MDHEN, SYDVKM. Trimming took 3 bases from V and 6 from J; bases not matched to a gene: 8. The CDR3 spells CASSFRRDRGGQPQHF. CDR3 DNA: TGTGCCAGCAGTTTCCGGAGGGACAGGGGCGGTCAGCCCCAGCATTTT.

The J gene is TRBJ2-1, the V gene TRBV2; the match to TRBD2 covers 9 bases. The CDR3 covers 16 residues. Germline trimming cut 10 bases from V and 0 bases from J; bases unmatched to any gene: 10. Germline V gene lookup returns CDR1 SNHLY and CDR2 FYNNEI. The CDR3 nucleotides are TGTGCCACCGCGGGACTAGCCCCTCGCTCCTACAATGAGCAGTTCTTC. Amino acids: CATAGLAPRSYNEQFF.

This sequence joins TRBV18 and TRBJ2-5, with D maybe TRBD1 (5 bases). The J call is in doubt because the DNA end fits TRBJ2-7 better. The germline CDR1 and CDR2 sequences are KGHSH and LQKENI. The CDR3 loop spans 13 amino acids. The CDR3 spells CASSLTDSYEQYF. The CDR3 DNA is TGTGCCAGCTCACTGACAGACTCCTACGAGCAGTACTTC.

V gene TRBV28 combines with J gene TRBJ2-3; D is possibly TRBD2 (5 bases). V was shortened by 5 bases and J by 12 bases, with 18 bases between the two germline ends. The CDR3 is made up of 13 amino acids. Germline V CDR1 and CDR2: MDHEN, SYDVKM. CDR3 sequence: CASSPPLSVTQYF. The DNA of the CDR3 is TGTGCCAGCAGTCCCCCCCTTAGCGTTACCCAGTATTTT.

The rearrangement uses TRBV7-2 and TRBJ2-3, with 14 bases matching TRBD2. Trimming at V came to 0 bases and at J to 0 bases, leaving 5 bases not matched to a gene. Looked up from germline, CDR1 is SGHTA and CDR2 is FQGNSA. The CDR3 contains 19 residues. The CDR3 sequence: CASSLAGLAGAASTDTQYF. DNA of the CDR3: TGTGCCAGCAGCTTAGCGGGACTAGCGGGGGCCGCTAGCACAGATACGCAGTATTTT.